This TCR beta chain comes out of a study of T cell repertoires in cytomegalovirus infection. Across the study: Epitope selection comprised recently identified HLA-C-restricted CMV epitopes and well-studied HLA-B-restricted CMV epitopes. It can be stated that public TCR beta signatures indicated CMV infection as well as a matching HLA type. Overall study results and limits: HLA-C-restricted, CMV-specific TCR beta clonotypes were dominant ex vivo.

One entry per CDR3 protein results from TCRdb running MiXCR on the reads. Among 830,000 or so distinct CDR3 sequences listed, 30% to 35% were seen once. The CDR3 totals 13 residues. V was clipped by 3 bases and J by 10 bases, with 10 bases between them. Per germline, CDR1 SNHLY and CDR2 FYNNEI. Concerning this clonotype itself: Its antigen is as yet unknown.

The sample was cultured CD8+ T cells from PBMCs, taken from culture after CMV antigen stimulation. The sequence was obtained from a human donor in good health (CMV status not recorded). Some clones in this sample may be carry-over from other donors' samples. V gene TRBV2 combines with J gene TRBJ1-6; D perhaps matches TRBD1 (6 bases). The CDR3 protein is CASSEDRMSPLHF. CDR3 bases: TGTGCCAGCAGTGAGGACAGAATGTCACCCCTCCACTTT.